What follows is one T cell receptor beta chain and its context. This clone was counted only a few times. The target of this receptor is not known. Base qualities were left out, and no much larger clone turns up one base away. The library was made by the immunoSEQ multiplex PCR assay. The clones in this table, taken by TCRdb from immuneACCESS, are in-frame only. Not every clone is retained; where verified, under half of the shortfall comes from an unresolved V gene, and the cause of the rest is unknown. In all, the sample holds 17,000 or so clones, and roughly 80% of those were seen once. Roughly 5.2% of the sample rests with the top ten. These data are taken from a study of CD4+ T cells in melanoma (dated by TCRdb to 2021 to 2024). A note on the overall study: Neoantigen-specific CD4+ T cells in human melanoma were what the study investigated.

V is pared back by 2 bases and J by 0 bases, with 11 bases lying between the germline termini. The CDR3 runs 16 residues from the cysteine to the phenylalanine. Here the CDR3 DNA is all that survives: 48 bases in frame from base 1. In the germline V gene, CDR1 corresponds to SGHTA and CDR2 to FQGNSA. The research as a whole found: Neoantigen-specific CD4+ T cells in melanoma were reported to show diverse differentiation states. The report described a correlation between neoantigen-specific CD4+ T cells and the function of CD8+ T cells, macrophages and B cells.

The donors were melanoma patients. The specimen sequenced was cells from a culture (not recorded whether cultured in vitro). The chain uses TRBV7-2 and TRBJ2-1; the D gene cannot be named for sure. This TCR came from a human donor with melanoma. The encoded CDR3 is CASSLQVRRSYNEQFF. The sequence in DNA is TGTGCCAGCAGCTTACAGGTTAGGCGCTCCTACAATGAGCAGTTCTTC. With the rest looked up from the reference TRBV7-2 and TRBJ2-1 genes rather than sequenced, the full variable domain is GAGVSQSPSNKVTEKGKDVELRCDPISGHTALYWYRQSLGQGLEFLIYFQGNSAPDKSGLPSDRFSAERTGGSVSTLTIQRTQQEDSAVYLCASSLQVRRSYNEQFFGPGTRLTVL.